Below, one T cell receptor beta chain is given with its context. The antigen is unknown. V trimming: 5 bases; J trimming: 4 bases; junction bases outside the gene matches: 6. Germline values: CDR1 DFQATT, CDR2 SNEGSKA (reference sequence). The length of the CDR3 is 13 residues. Libraries of TCR beta came from quantitative 5'-RACE with molecular barcodes. TCRdb fed the 5' RACE reads into MiXCR, producing one record per CDR3 protein. The sample has hundreds of thousands of distinct CDR3 sequences, approximately 12% seen once. This specimen comes from a study of CD8 T cells in ankylosing spondylitis. Findings and limits, study-wide: CD8+ cells made up the disease-linked clones, which were relatively rare in peripheral blood. In ankylosing spondylitis blood, a motif of roughly 8 highly homologous TCR beta variants appeared characteristic. Significant enrichment of disease-linked clones was reportedly seen in matched ankylosing spondylitis synovial fluid.

The origin of this receptor is a male donor with ankylosing spondylitis. The sequenced sample was blood, either unsorted or a sorted T cell fraction (not recorded which). The gene calls are TRBV20-1 and TRBJ2-3; 7 positions agree with TRBD1. CDR3 region: CSAERQGADTQYF. CDR3 coding DNA: TGCAGTGCTGAAAGACAGGGAGCAGATACGCAGTATTTT.